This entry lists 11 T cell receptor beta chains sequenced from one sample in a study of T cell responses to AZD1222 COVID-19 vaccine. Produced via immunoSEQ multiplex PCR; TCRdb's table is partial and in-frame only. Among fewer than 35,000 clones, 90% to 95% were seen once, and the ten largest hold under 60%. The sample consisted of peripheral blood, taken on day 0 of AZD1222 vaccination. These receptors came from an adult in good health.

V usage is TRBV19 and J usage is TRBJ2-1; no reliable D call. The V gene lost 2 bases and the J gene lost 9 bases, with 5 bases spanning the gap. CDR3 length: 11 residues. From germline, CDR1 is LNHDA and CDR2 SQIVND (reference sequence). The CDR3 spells CASSITGEQFF. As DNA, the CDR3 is TGTGCCAGTAGTATAACGGGTGAGCAGTTCTTC.

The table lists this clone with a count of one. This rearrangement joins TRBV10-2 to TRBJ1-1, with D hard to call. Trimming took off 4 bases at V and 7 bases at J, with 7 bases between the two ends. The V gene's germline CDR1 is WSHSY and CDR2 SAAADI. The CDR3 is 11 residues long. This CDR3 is CASSGSVEAFF. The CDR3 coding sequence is TGCGCCAGCAGTGGGTCAGTTGAAGCTTTCTTT.

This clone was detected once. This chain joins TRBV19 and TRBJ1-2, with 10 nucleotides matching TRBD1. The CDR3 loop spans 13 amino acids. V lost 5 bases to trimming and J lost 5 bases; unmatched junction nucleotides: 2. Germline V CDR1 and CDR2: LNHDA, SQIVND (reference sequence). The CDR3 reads CASSQGQGYGYTF. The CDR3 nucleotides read TGTGCCAGTAGTCAGGGACAGGGGTATGGCTACACCTTC.

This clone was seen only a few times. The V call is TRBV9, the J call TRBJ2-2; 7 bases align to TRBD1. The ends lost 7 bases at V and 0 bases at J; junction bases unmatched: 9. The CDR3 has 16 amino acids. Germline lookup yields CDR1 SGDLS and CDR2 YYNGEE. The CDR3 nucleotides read TGTGCCAGCGGGACAGACCTCTATTCGAACACCGGGGAGCTGTTTTTT. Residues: CASGTDLYSNTGELFF.

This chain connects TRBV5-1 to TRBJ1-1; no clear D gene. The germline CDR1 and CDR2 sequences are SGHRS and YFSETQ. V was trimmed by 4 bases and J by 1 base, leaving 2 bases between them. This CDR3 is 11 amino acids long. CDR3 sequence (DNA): TGCGCCAGCAGCCGGAACACTGAAGCTTTCTTT. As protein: CASSRNTEAFF.

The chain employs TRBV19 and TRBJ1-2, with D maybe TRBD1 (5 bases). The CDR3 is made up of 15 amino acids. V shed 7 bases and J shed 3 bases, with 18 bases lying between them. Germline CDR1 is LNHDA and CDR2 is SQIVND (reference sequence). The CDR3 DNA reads TGTGCCAGTACTCGACTAGGATTGGGGGACTATGGCTACACCTTC. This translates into CASTRLGLGDYGYTF.

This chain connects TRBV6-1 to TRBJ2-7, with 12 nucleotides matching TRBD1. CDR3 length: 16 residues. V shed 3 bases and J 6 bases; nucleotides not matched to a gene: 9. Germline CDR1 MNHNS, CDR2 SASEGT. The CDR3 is CASSEGDRGRRGEQYF. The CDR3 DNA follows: TGTGCCAGCAGTGAGGGGGACAGGGGGCGTCGGGGCGAGCAGTACTTC.

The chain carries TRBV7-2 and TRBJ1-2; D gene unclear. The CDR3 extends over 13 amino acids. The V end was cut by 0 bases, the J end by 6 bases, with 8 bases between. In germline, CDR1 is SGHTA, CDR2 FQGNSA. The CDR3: CASSLASLDGYTF. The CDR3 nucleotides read TGTGCCAGCAGCTTAGCCAGCCTGGATGGCTACACCTTC. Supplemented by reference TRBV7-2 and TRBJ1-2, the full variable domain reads GAGVSQSPSNKVTEKGKDVELRCDPISGHTALYWYRQSLGQGLEFLIYFQGNSAPDKSGLPSDRFSAERTGGSVSTLTIQRTQQEDSAVYLCASSLASLDGYTFGSGTRLTVV.

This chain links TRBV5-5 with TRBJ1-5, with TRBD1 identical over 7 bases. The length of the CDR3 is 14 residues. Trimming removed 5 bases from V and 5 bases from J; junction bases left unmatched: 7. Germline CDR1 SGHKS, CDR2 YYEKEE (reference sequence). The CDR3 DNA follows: TGTGCCAGCAGTCCTTTCAGGGGGGATCAGCCCCAGCATTTT. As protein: CASSPFRGDQPQHF.

CDR3 amino acids: CASRQTGTRGEYGYTF. The CDR3 region has the DNA TGTGCCAGCAGGCAGACAGGGACTCGGGGGGAATATGGCTACACCTTC. This chain links TRBV5-4 with TRBJ1-2; TRBD1 matches 7 bases. The CDR3 runs to 16 residues. V lost 5 bases and J lost 5; bases outside the gene matches: 15. CDR1 and CDR2 from the germline V gene are SGHNT and YYREEE (reference sequence).

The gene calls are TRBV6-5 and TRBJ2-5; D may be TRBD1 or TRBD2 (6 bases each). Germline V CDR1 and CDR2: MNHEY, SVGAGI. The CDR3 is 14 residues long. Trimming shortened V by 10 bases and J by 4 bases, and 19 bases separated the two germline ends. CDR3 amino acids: CATSSEGGGETQYF. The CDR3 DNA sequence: TGTGCCACCTCATCGGAGGGGGGTGGAGAGACCCAGTACTTC.